This entry describes one TCR beta chain. Its antigen is undetermined. Template switching introduced UMIs that contain a 6-nucleotide sample barcode. TCRdb reprocessed the 5' RACE reads, keeping one entry per CDR3 protein, no DNA. The sample includes about 210,000 distinct CDR3 sequences. This sample stems from a study of monozygotic twins with inflammatory bowel disease. Study outcomes and limitations: TCRbeta inverse Simpson diversity was decreased in IBD patients versus healthy co-twins. What may have added variability to patient repertoires is that immunosuppressive treatments differed. Telling apart the different T cell subtypes was not possible.

There are 17 residues in the CDR3. Germline V gene sequence: CDR1 DFQATT, CDR2 SNEGSKA (reference sequence). The specimen was blood. The source of this sequence is a human donor with ulcerative colitis or Crohn's disease, or a healthy co-twin of an affected twin (not recorded which). The chain couples TRBV20-1 to TRBJ2-1; with no DNA, the TCRdb D assignment of TRBD1 cannot be verified. The chain's CDR3 is CSASPSTGTNPYNEQFF.